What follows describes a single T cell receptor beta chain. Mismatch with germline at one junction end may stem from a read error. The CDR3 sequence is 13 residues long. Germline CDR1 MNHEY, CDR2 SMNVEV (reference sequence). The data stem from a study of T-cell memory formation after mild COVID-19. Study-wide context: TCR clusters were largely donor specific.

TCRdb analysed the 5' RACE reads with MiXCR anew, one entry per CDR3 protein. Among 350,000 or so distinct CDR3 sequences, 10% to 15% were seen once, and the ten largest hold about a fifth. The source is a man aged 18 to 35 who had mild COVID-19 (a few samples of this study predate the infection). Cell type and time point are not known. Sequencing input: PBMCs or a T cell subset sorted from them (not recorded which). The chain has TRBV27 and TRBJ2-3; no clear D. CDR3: CDSSLSITDTQYF. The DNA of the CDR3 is TGTGACAGCAGTTTATCCATCACAGATACGCAGTATTTT.